Below are 28 T cell receptor beta chains sequenced from a single sample in a study of PD-L1 blockade in urothelial cancer (dated by TCRdb to about 2017). Library creation used the immunoSEQ multiplex PCR assay. TCRdb limited this immuneACCESS table to in-frame rearrangements with V and J called. A share of clones is missing; checked studies link under half to unresolved V genes, and the rest is unexplained. Present in this sample are about 72,000 clones, roughly 86% of which were seen just once. The top ten clonotypes cover around 14% of the sample. The time point label on this specimen signifies: pretreatment peripheral blood. This material consisted of PBMCs, taken around atezolizumab (anti-PD-L1) treatment. The receptors were gathered from a man aged 55 to 69 with urothelial cancer.

The V call is TRBV7-8, the J call TRBJ2-1; D is possibly TRBD1 (5 bases). Germline V gives CDR1 SGHVS, CDR2 FQNEAQ. V gave up 1 base and J gave up 4 bases, with 17 bases separating them. The CDR3 has 17 residues. CDR3 DNA: TGTGCCAGCAGCTTAGTAGTCCGGACAACAATTTACAATGAGCAGTTCTTC. Translation: CASSLVVRTTIYNEQFF.

DNA for the CDR3: TGTGCCAGCAGCTTGGGAGGGACACCCTCCTACAATGAGCAGTTCTTC. Amino acid sequence: CASSLGGTPSYNEQFF. V usage is TRBV5-4 and J usage is TRBJ2-1; the D gene is possibly TRBD1 (6 bases). The germline gives CDR1 SGHNT, CDR2 YYREEE (reference sequence). This CDR3 comprises 16 residues. Trimming cost V 0 bases and J 0 bases, with 10 bases left between them.

The chain joins TRBV7-2 to TRBJ2-7; perhaps TRBD1 as D (5 bases). Trimming left V 4 bases short and J 1 base short, with 14 bases between. From germline, CDR1 is SGHTA and CDR2 FQGNSA. This CDR3 is 15 amino acids long. CDR3: CASSSNSGASYEQYF. CDR3 DNA: TGTGCCAGCAGCTCGAATAGTGGGGCTTCCTACGAGCAGTACTTC.

This chain connects TRBV10-2 to TRBJ2-7; 11 bases agree with TRBD2. CDR3 length equals 15 residues. Looked up from germline, CDR1 is WSHSY and CDR2 is SAAADI. The ends lost 6 bases at V and 1 base at J; junction bases unmatched: 5. The CDR3 sequence is CASRGLAAVSYEQYF. CDR3 coding DNA: TGCGCCAGCAGGGGACTAGCGGCAGTATCCTACGAGCAGTACTTC.

The chain carries TRBV7-6 and TRBJ2-3; D is undetermined. This CDR3 is 12 amino acids long. CDR1 is SGHVS and CDR2 is FNYEAQ in the germline V gene. The V end lost 5 bases, the J end lost 2 bases, and 5 bases lay between the germline ends. The CDR3 sequence: CASSPYTDTQYF. CDR3 bases: TGTGCCAGCAGCCCGTACACAGATACGCAGTATTTT. The full variable domain, completed using reference TRBV7-6 and TRBJ2-3, is GAGVSQSPRYKVTKRGQDVALRCDPISGHVSLYWYRQALGQGPEFLTYFNYEAQQDKSGLPNDRFSAERPEGSISTLTIQRTEQRDSAMYRCASSPYTDTQYFGPGTRLTVL.

The chain couples TRBV5-4 to TRBJ2-5; D perhaps matches TRBD2 (5 bases). The germline V and J ends were trimmed by 4 bases and 4 bases, with 20 bases remaining between them. CDR1 is SGHNT and CDR2 is YYREEE in the germline V gene (reference sequence). CDR3 length equals 16 residues. The CDR3 sequence: CASSRPGPLAGETQYF. The CDR3 bases are TGTGCCAGCAGCCGGCCGGGTCCCCTGGCGGGAGAGACCCAGTACTTC.

The chain employs TRBV28 and TRBJ2-5, with TRBD1 matching 11 bases. The CDR3 loop spans 15 amino acids. The germline gives CDR1 MDHEN, CDR2 SYDVKM. J was trimmed by 8 bases and V by 6 bases; bases with no gene match: 11. The CDR3 region has the DNA TGTGCCAGCAGCCTTCCCCACGGACAGGGGGCTACCCAGTACTTC. Encoded protein: CASSLPHGQGATQYF.

In DNA form, the CDR3 reads TGTGCCAGCAGTTACTCGAACAGGGGGATCTACGAGCAGTACTTC. As protein: CASSYSNRGIYEQYF. The rearrangement uses TRBV6-5 and TRBJ2-7; TRBD1 agrees at 8 bases. The CDR3 loop spans 15 amino acids. V was clipped by 0 bases and J by 3 bases; unmatched bases: 4. CDR1 is MNHEY, CDR2 SVGAGI, per germline.

As DNA, the CDR3 is TGTGCCAGCAGCCCAATCAGGGGGCGCCGAACCGGGGAGCTGTTTTTT. It specifies CASSPIRGRRTGELFF. This chain joins TRBV11-2 and TRBJ2-2; 8 bases are a match to TRBD1. From germline, CDR1 is SGHAT and CDR2 FQNNGV. CDR3 length equals 16 residues. V lost 5 bases to trimming and J lost 5 bases; unmatched junction nucleotides: 10.

The gene calls are TRBV7-2 and TRBJ1-4; TRBD1 aligns across 7 bases. Trimming removed 5 bases from V and 4 bases from J; junction bases left unmatched: 7. The germline V gene encodes CDR1 SGHTA and CDR2 FQGNSA. CDR3 length: 15 amino acids. The CDR3 loop is CASSPETGFNEKLFF. The CDR3 nucleotides are TGTGCCAGCAGCCCGGAGACAGGGTTTAATGAAAAACTGTTTTTT.

The chain uses TRBV5-1 and TRBJ2-7, with TRBD1 as a possible D gene (6 bases). The V gene lost 4 bases and the J gene lost 5 bases, with 13 bases spanning the gap. Looked up from germline, CDR1 is SGHRS and CDR2 is YFSETQ. The CDR3 totals 13 residues. The CDR3 DNA reads as TGCGCCAGCAGCAATAGACAGGAGGACGAGCAGTACTTC. Translating it yields CASSNRQEDEQYF.

The chain carries TRBV27 and TRBJ2-7; tentative D call: TRBD1 (5 bases). The germline CDR1 and CDR2 sequences are MNHEY and SMNVEV (reference sequence). The V end lost 5 bases, the J end lost 4 bases, and 21 bases lay between the germline ends. The CDR3 covers 16 residues. The CDR3 reads CASSPDSQVGVYEQYF. The CDR3 nucleotides are TGTGCCAGCAGTCCAGATTCACAGGTCGGAGTGTACGAGCAGTACTTC.

V usage is TRBV19 and J usage is TRBJ2-3, with 8 bases that match TRBD2. The V gene end was trimmed by 6 bases and the J gene end by 5 bases; junction bases not matched to a gene: 19. CDR1 is LNHDA and CDR2 is SQIVND in the germline V gene (reference sequence). The CDR3 is 18 residues long. The CDR3 region is CASSTITSAGGAGDTQYF. The DNA of the CDR3 is TGTGCCAGTAGCACCATCACCTCGGCCGGGGGGGCAGGAGATACGCAGTATTTT.

The table lists this clone with a count of one. The rearrangement uses TRBV28 and TRBJ1-1, with D hard to call. This CDR3 contains 17 residues. Germline lookup yields CDR1 MDHEN and CDR2 SYDVKM. V was trimmed by 5 bases and J by 0 bases, leaving 19 bases between them. CDR3 nucleotide sequence: TGTGCCAGCAGTACCCCATCCTTGACACGAATGAACACTGAAGCTTTCTTT. Translating gives CASSTPSLTRMNTEAFF.

J is TRBJ2-3 and V is TRBV5-4; 8 bases align to TRBD1. V shed 4 bases and J 3 bases; nucleotides not matched to a gene: 4. Germline values: CDR1 SGHNT, CDR2 YYREEE (reference sequence). The CDR3 totals 14 residues. In DNA form, the CDR3 reads TGTGCCAGCAGCCCCCAGGGGGCAACAGATACGCAGTATTTT. Protein sequence: CASSPQGATDTQYF.

J is TRBJ1-1 and V is TRBV11-2; 8 bases are shared with TRBD1. The germline V gene encodes CDR1 SGHAT and CDR2 FQNNGV. V shed 1 base, J shed 5 bases, and the junction held 12 bases outside the gene matches. The CDR3 is 17 amino acids. The CDR3 DNA sequence: TGTGCCAGCAGCTTAGGACAGGGGCAGTTAAGATATACTGAAGCTTTCTTT. Its translation: CASSLGQGQLRYTEAFF.

The rearrangement links TRBV7-3 to TRBJ2-1; 8 nucleotides match TRBD2. Trimming cost V 5 bases and J 10 bases; bases outside gene matches: 7. This CDR3 region has 13 residues. Germline V gene data show CDR1 as SGHTA and CDR2 as FQGTGA. CDR3: CASSPGPGGEQFF. In DNA, the CDR3 is TGTGCCAGCAGCCCGGGCCCGGGGGGGGAGCAGTTCTTC.

This rearrangement joins TRBV29-1 to TRBJ2-7; 10 bases fit TRBD2. There are 13 residues in the CDR3. CDR1 is SQVTM and CDR2 is ANQGSEA in the germline V gene. Trimming removed 3 bases from V and 2 bases from J; junction bases left unmatched: 1. CDR3 coding DNA: TGCAGCGTTGATGGGACTAGCGCCTACGAGCAGTACTTC. It yields the protein CSVDGTSAYEQYF.

The chain combines TRBV10-3 with TRBJ1-5; no clear D. The V end lost 4 bases, the J end lost 4 bases, and 11 bases lay between the germline ends. CDR1 is ENHRY and CDR2 is SYGVKD in the germline V gene. The CDR3 is 14 residues long. CDR3 in DNA: TGTGCCATCAGTGGTGTGGGAGGGAATCAGCCCCAGCATTTT. It codes for CAISGVGGNQPQHF.

The chain joins TRBV5-1 to TRBJ2-1; 9 bases are shared with TRBD1. With 7 bases clipped from V and 7 bases from J, the junction kept 18 bases outside the gene matches. Germline V gives CDR1 SGHRS, CDR2 YFSETQ. The CDR3 has 17 residues. The CDR3 loop reads CASPRDRVPNGENEQFF. CDR3 nucleotide sequence: TGCGCCAGCCCCAGGGACAGGGTGCCCAATGGGGAAAATGAGCAGTTCTTC.

This sequence joins TRBV4-1 and TRBJ1-2, with 7 bases matching TRBD1. The CDR3 runs to 16 residues. V lost 1 base, J lost 4 bases, and 9 bases stayed unmatched. The germline V gene encodes CDR1 MGHRA and CDR2 YSYEKL. This chain's CDR3 is CASSQVKGAVGYGYTF. In DNA, the CDR3 is TGCGCCAGCAGCCAAGTTAAGGGGGCAGTCGGCTATGGCTACACCTTC.

This clone was seen once. The chain links TRBV7-9 to TRBJ2-3; TRBD1 matches at 8 bases. V shed 4 bases, J shed 12 bases, and the junction held 18 bases outside the gene matches. Germline V gene data show CDR1 as SEHNR and CDR2 as FQNEAQ (reference sequence). The CDR3 runs to 16 residues. Here the CDR3 reads CASSSTGARVVGNQYF. The CDR3 coding sequence is TGTGCCAGCAGCTCGACAGGGGCAAGGGTTGTGGGGAACCAGTATTTT. Using reference TRBV7-9 and TRBJ2-3 for the parts outside the CDR3, the full variable domain is DTGVSQNPRHKITKRGQNVTFRCDPISEHNRLYWYRQTLGQGPEFLTYFQNEAQLEKSRLLSDRFSAERPKGSFSTLEIQRTEQGDSAMYLCASSSTGARVVGNQYFGPGTRLTVL.

The gene calls are TRBV5-6 and TRBJ2-1; TRBD2 matches at 9 bases. The germline gives CDR1 SGHDT, CDR2 YYEEEE. CDR3 length equals 16 residues. J gave up 7 bases and V 2 bases, and 10 bases lay outside the gene matches. CDR3 protein: CASSFLAGNSWNEQFF. CDR3 nucleotide sequence: TGTGCCAGCAGCTTTCTAGCGGGGAATTCGTGGAATGAGCAGTTCTTC.

This chain connects TRBV7-8 to TRBJ2-4; a weak D match, TRBD1 (6 bases). Germline V lookup: CDR1 SGHVS, CDR2 FQNEAQ. V gave up 5 bases and J gave up 0 bases, with 11 bases separating them. The CDR3 covers 15 residues. The CDR3 bases are TGTGCCAGCAGCCTTGAGACAGGAGCCAAAAACATTCAGTACTTC. Its translation is CASSLETGAKNIQYF.

The chain has TRBV4-1 and TRBJ1-1; D unresolved. This CDR3 has 15 residues. Per germline, CDR1 MGHRA and CDR2 YSYEKL. Trimming removed 3 bases at V and 2 bases at J, with 13 bases between. The CDR3 DNA reads TGCGCCAGCAGCCAGGCTGGGGAGCCTAACACTGAAGCTTTCTTT. Its protein product is CASSQAGEPNTEAFF.

The chain combines TRBV6-6 with TRBJ1-4, with TRBD1 identical over 11 bases. V dropped 6 bases and J dropped 8; count of bases not matched to a gene: 8. The CDR3 loop spans 15 amino acids. The germline gives CDR1 MNHNY, CDR2 SVGAGI (reference sequence). The CDR3 DNA follows: TGTGCCAGCAGCTCCGGGACAGGGGGTTGGGAAAAACTGTTTTTT. The encoded protein is CASSSGTGGWEKLFF.

The chain is built from TRBV5-1 and TRBJ2-3; D is perhaps TRBD2 (5 bases). CDR3 length: 14 residues. Germline CDR1 SGHRS, CDR2 YFSETQ. Trimming took off 5 bases at V and 6 bases at J, with 16 bases between the two ends. This chain's CDR3 is CASRPIRGSDTQYF. The DNA of the CDR3 is TGCGCCAGCAGACCCATCAGAGGGTCCGATACGCAGTATTTT.

J is TRBJ2-3 and V is TRBV4-1; D is perhaps TRBD2 (5 bases). Germline values: CDR1 MGHRA, CDR2 YSYEKL. Trimming took off 4 bases at V and 4 bases at J, with 21 bases between the two ends. This CDR3 has 17 amino acids. The chain's CDR3 is CASSPPRTVARADTQYF. CDR3 coding DNA: TGCGCCAGCAGCCCCCCAAGGACTGTCGCTCGCGCAGATACGCAGTATTTT.